This T cell receptor (beta chain) was captured by sequencing in a study of T cell responses to AZD1222 COVID-19 vaccine. Generated by immunoSEQ multiplex PCR, the TCRdb table keeps only in-frame clones and is missing some. The sample lists 98,000 or so clones, 86% seen once, with over 3% in the top ten. Findings of the study overall: The study found vaccine-associated CD4 TCRs spanning spike, dominant at 160-218 and 743-854. An increase in Spike-specific TCR breadth and depth was observed after two AZD1222 doses.

Trimming stripped 5 bases from V and 2 bases from J, with 13 bases between. This CDR3 has 14 amino acids. Germline loops: CDR1 SGHAT, CDR2 FQNNGV. As to this clone: Its cognate antigen is unknown.

This sequence originates from an adult who received the MenACWY meningococcal vaccine as a control. The chain has TRBV11-2 and TRBJ2-7; no firm D call. Source: peripheral blood, taken 28 days after the second dose of the MenACWY control vaccine. The CDR3 is CASSPSYTTYEQYF. The CDR3 DNA reads TGTGCCAGCAGCCCATCATACACGACCTACGAGCAGTACTTC.